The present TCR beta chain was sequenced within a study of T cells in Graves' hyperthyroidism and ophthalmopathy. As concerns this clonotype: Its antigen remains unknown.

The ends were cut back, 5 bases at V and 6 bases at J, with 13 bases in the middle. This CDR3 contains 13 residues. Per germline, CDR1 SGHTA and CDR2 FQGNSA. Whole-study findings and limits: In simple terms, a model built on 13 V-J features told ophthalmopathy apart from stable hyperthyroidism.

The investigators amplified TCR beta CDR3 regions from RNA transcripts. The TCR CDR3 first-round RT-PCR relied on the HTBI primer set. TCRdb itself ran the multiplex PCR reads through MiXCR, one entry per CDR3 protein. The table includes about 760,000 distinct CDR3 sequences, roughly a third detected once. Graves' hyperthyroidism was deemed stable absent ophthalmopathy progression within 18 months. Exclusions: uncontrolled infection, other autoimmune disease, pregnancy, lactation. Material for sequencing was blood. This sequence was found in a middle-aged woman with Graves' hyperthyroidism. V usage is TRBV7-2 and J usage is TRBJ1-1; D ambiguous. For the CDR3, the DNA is TGTGCCAGCAGCCAAGTCCTTAATTCTGAAGCTTTCTTT. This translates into CASSQVLNSEAFF.